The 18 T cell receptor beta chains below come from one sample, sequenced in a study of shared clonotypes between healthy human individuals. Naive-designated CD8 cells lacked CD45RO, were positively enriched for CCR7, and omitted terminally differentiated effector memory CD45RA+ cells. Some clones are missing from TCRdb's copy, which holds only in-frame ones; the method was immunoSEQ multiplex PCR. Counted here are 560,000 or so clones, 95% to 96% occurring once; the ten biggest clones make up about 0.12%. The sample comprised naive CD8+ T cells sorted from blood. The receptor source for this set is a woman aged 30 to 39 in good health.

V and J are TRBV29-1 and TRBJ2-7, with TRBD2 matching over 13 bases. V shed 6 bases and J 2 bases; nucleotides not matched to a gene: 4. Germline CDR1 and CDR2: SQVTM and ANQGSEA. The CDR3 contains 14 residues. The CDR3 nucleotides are TGCAGCGTCGAGACTAGCGGGGGGACCTACGAGCAGTACTTC. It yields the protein CSVETSGGTYEQYF.

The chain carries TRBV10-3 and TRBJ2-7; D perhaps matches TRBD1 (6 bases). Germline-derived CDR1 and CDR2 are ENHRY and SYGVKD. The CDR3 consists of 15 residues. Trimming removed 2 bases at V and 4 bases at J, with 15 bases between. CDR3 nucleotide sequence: TGTGCCATCAGTGAGACAGGGCAAGTGGGTTACGAGCAGTACTTC. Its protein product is CAISETGQVGYEQYF.

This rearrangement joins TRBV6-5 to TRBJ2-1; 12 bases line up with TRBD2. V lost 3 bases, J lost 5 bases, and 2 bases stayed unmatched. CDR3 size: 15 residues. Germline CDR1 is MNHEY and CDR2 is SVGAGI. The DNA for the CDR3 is TGTGCCAGCAGTTATTGGACTAGCGGGAACAATGAGCAGTTCTTC. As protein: CASSYWTSGNNEQFF.

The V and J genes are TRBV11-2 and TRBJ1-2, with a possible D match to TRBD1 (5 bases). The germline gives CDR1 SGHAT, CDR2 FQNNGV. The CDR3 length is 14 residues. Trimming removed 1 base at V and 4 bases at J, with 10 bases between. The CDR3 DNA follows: TGTGCCAGCAGCTTAGTACTTGGGGGCTATGGCTACACCTTC. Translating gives CASSLVLGGYGYTF. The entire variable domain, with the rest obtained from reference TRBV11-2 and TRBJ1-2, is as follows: EAGVAQSPRYKIIEKRQSVAFWCNPISGHATLYWYQQILGQGPKLLIQFQNNGVVDDSQLPKDRFSAERLKGVDSTLKIQPAKLEDSAVYLCASSLVLGGYGYTFGSGTRLTVV.

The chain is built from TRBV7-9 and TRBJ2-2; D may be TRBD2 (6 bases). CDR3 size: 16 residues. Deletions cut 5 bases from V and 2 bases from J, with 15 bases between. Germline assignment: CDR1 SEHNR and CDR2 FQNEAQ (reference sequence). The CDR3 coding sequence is TGTGCCAGCAGCACATCGGGACTGGATAACACCGGGGAGCTGTTTTTT. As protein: CASSTSGLDNTGELFF.

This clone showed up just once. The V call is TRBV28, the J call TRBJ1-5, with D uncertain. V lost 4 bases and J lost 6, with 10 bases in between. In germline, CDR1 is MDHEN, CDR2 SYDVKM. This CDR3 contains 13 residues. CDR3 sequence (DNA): TGTGCCAGCAGTTACGATGAGACTCAGCCCCAGCATTTT. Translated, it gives CASSYDETQPQHF.

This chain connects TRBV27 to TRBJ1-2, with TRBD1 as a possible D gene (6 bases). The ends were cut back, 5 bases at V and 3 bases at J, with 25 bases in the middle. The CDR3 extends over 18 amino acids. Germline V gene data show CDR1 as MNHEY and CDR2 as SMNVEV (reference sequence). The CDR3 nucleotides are TGTGCCAGCAGTAACTTAGGGGGGGACCCTACCTCGGACTATGGCTACACCTTC. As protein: CASSNLGGDPTSDYGYTF.

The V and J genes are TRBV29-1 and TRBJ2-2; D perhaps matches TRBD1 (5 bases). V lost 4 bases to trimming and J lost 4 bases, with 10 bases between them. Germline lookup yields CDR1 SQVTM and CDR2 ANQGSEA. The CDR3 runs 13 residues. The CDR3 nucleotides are TGCAGCGTTGTATCAGGGTCCACCGGGGAGCTGTTTTTT. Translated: CSVVSGSTGELFF.

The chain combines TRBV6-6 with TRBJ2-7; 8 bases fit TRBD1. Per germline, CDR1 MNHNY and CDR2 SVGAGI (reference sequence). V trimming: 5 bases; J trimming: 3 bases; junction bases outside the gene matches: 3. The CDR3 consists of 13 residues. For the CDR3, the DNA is TGTGCCAGCAGTCCAACAGGGGGCTACGAGCAGTACTTC. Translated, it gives CASSPTGGYEQYF.

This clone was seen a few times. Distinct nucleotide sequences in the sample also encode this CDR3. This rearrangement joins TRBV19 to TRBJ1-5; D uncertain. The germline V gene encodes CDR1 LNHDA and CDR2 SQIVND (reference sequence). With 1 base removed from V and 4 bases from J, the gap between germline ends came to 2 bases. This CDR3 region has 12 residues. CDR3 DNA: TGTGCCAGTAGTATAGCTAATCAGCCCCAGCATTTT. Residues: CASSIANQPQHF.

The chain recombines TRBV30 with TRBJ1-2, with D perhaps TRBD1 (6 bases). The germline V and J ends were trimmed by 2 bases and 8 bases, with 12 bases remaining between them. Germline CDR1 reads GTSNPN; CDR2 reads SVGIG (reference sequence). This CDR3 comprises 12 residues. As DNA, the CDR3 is TGTGCCTGGAGTTCGACAGGATGGGGCTACACCTTC. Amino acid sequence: CAWSSTGWGYTF. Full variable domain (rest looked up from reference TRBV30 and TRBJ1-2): SQTIHQWPATLVQPVGSPLSLECTVEGTSNPNLYWYRQAAGRGLQLLFYSVGIGQISSEVPQNLSASRPQDRQFILSSKKLLLSDSGFYLCAWSSTGWGYTFGSGTRLTVV.

The CDR3 here is CASSPTGEVNTEAFF. DNA for the CDR3: TGTGCCAGCAGCCCGACAGGGGAAGTGAACACTGAAGCTTTCTTT. J is TRBJ1-1 and V is TRBV28; 8 bases fit TRBD1. CDR1 is MDHEN, CDR2 SYDVKM, per germline. The CDR3 sequence is 15 residues long. Losses at the gene ends were 6 bases for V and 0 bases for J; bases not matched to a gene: 6.

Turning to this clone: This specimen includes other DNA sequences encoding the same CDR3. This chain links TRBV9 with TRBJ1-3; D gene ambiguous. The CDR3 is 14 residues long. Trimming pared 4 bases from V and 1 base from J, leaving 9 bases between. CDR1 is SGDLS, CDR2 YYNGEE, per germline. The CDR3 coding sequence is TGTGCCAGCAGCCCTGGGAGGTCTGGAAACACCATATATTTT. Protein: CASSPGRSGNTIYF.

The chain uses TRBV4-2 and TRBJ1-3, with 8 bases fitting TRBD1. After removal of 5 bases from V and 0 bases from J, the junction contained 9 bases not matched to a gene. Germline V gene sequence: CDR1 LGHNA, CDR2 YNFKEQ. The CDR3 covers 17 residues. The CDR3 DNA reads TGTGCCAGCAGCTTGCCTCAGGACAGGGACTCTGGAAACACCATATATTTT. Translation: CASSLPQDRDSGNTIYF.

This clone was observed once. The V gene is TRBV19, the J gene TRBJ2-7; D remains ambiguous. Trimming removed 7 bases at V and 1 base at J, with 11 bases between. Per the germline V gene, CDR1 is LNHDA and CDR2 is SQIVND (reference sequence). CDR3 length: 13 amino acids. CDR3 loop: CASMPGESYEQYF. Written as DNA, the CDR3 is TGTGCCAGTATGCCCGGAGAGTCCTACGAGCAGTACTTC. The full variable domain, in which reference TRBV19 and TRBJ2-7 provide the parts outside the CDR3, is DGGITQSPKYLFRKEGQNVTLSCEQNLNHDAMYWYRQDPGQGLRLIYYSQIVNDFQKGDIAEGYSVSREKKESFPLTVTSAQKNPTAFYLCASMPGESYEQYFGPGTRLTVT.

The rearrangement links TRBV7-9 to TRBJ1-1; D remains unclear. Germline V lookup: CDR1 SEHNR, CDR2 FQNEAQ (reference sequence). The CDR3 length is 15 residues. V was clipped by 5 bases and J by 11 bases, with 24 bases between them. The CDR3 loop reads CASSPVTTPTLEAFF. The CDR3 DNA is TGTGCCAGCAGCCCGGTCACGACTCCTACCCTGGAGGCTTTCTTT.

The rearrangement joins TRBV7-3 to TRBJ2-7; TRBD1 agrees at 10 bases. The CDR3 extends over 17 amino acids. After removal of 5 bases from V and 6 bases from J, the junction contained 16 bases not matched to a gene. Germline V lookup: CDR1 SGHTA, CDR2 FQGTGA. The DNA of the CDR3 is TGTGCCAGCAGCCCAGCCTCCATCGGGACAGGGGTTTTCGAGCAGTACTTC. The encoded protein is CASSPASIGTGVFEQYF.

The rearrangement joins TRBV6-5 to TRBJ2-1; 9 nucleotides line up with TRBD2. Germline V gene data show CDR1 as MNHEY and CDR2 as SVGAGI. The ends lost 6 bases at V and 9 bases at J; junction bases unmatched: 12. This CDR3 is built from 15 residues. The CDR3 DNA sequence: TGTGCCAGCAGCCCGACTAGCGGCGTCAATGGTGAGCAGTTCTTC. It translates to CASSPTSGVNGEQFF.